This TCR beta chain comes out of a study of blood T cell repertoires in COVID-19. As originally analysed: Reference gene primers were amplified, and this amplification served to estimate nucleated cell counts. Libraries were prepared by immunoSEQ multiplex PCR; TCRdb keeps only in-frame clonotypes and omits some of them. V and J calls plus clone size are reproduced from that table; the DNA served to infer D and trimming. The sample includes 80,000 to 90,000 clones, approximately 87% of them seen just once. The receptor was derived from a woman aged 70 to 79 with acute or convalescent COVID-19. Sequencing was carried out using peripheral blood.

CDR3 residues: CASSFRGTGELFF. The DNA of the CDR3 is TGTGCCAGCAGCTTCAGGGGGACCGGGGAGCTGTTTTTT. The chain joins TRBV7-7 to TRBJ2-2, with 7 nucleotides matching TRBD1. CDR3 length: 13 residues. V was pared by 3 bases and J by 5 bases, with 0 bases of the junction left unmatched. Germline V CDR1 and CDR2: SSHAT, FNYEAQ (reference sequence).